The present entry profiles one T cell receptor beta chain with its context. Its antigen remains unknown. This CDR3 has 13 residues. In germline, CDR1 is SGHTA, CDR2 FQGNSA. V was clipped by 0 bases and J by 7 bases, with 7 bases between them. This sample was taken from a study of cytomegalovirus exposure and HLA in healthy donors. Whole-study findings and limits: Most TCR sequences showed up rarely, but some public TCRs showed up in many donors.

The PCR used 60 Vbeta and 13 Jbeta primers. Some clones are missing from TCRdb's copy, which holds only in-frame ones; the method was immunoSEQ multiplex PCR. The specimen's table records 45,000 to 55,000 clones. The specimen sequenced was PBMCs. This chain connects TRBV7-2 to TRBJ1-5; D unresolved. The TCR originated in a woman aged 45-65 years in good health and CMV-seropositive. CDR3 protein: CASSLAGSQPQHF. CDR3 coding DNA: TGTGCCAGCAGCTTAGCGGGGAGCCAGCCCCAGCATTTT.